This is a list of T cell receptor beta chains from one sample in a study of cytomegalovirus exposure and HLA in healthy donors. Only in-frame clones appear in the TCRdb table, and some are missing; sequencing was by immunoSEQ multiplex PCR. Here the sample spans 180,000 or so clones, roughly four fifths being singletons. Sequenced: PBMCs. The receptors shown here come from a woman aged 50 to 60 in good health and CMV-seropositive. CDR3s include the opening cysteine and the closing phenylalanine or tryptophan. D genes are given only for firm matches. Not every row has a clone size; where given, it reads once, few, many or a size class.

TGTGCCAGCGCGCGCGGGACGGGAGTCGACGAGCAGTACTTC CASARGTGVDEQYF TRBJ2-7 - TRBV14 -
TGTGCCAGCAGCGTAGTGGGGCAGGAGGGGAAAATGGCCTACGAGCAGTACTTC CASSVVGQEGKMAYEQYF TRBJ2-7 - TRBV9 -
TGTGCCAGCAGCAAGCGGGATAATTCACCCCTCCACTTT CASSKRDNSPLHF TRBJ1-6 - TRBV21-1 -
TGTGCCACCAGCAGAGATTTGGGACAATCCCTTTCCTACGAGCAGTACTTC CATSRDLGQSLSYEQYF TRBJ2-7 - TRBV15 -
TGTGCCAGCTCACCACCGAGCGCTAGCGGGGAGACCCAGTACTTC CASSPPSASGETQYF TRBJ2-5 TRBD2 TRBV18 -
TGTGCCAGCAGTACTCGAAGGGGGGGAATTCAGTACTTC CASSTRRGGIQYF TRBJ2-4 - TRBV27 -
TGTGCCAGCAGCTTAGCGGGGCTGAATGAGCAGTTCTTC CASSLAGLNEQFF TRBJ2-1 - TRBV7-9 -
TGTGCCAGCAGCTCCCTTTTGAGTGAGCAGTTCTTC CASSSLLSEQFF TRBJ2-1 - TRBV7-2 -
TGTGCCAGCAGGATAAGGGACAGGGCGAACTACGAGCAGTACTTC CASRIRDRANYEQYF TRBJ2-7 TRBD1 TRBV28 -
TGCAGCGTTTGGGGGGTTTCCCAAGAGACCCAGTACTTC CSVWGVSQETQYF TRBJ2-5 - TRBV29-1 -
TGTGCCAGCAGCCCTTCGGGGGGGCGGACTGAAGCTTTCTTT CASSPSGGRTEAFF TRBJ1-1 - TRBV7-2 -
TGTGCCAGCTCTACCGGGACTAGCGGGTACAATGAGCAGTTCTTC CASSTGTSGYNEQFF TRBJ2-1 TRBD2 TRBV18 -
TGTGCCAGCAGTCCCTCGGGGGACAGGGCCTTTCTCTCGCTACGCGAGCAGTACTTC CASSPSGDRAFLSLREQYF TRBJ2-7 TRBD1 TRBV28 -
TGTGCCAGCAGCTCGGGACAGCTAAACTACGAGCAGTACTTC CASSSGQLNYEQYF TRBJ2-7 TRBD1 TRBV7-8 -
TGTGCCAGCAGCCCGCGGACAGGGATTCACACAGATACGCAGTATTTT CASSPRTGIHTDTQYF TRBJ2-3 TRBD1 TRBV7-9 -
TGTGCCAGCAGCTCCCCCAGGGCCTATGGCTACACCTTC CASSSPRAYGYTF TRBJ1-2 - TRBV5-5 few
TGCGCCAGCAGCCCCCAGAAGCAGGGGGTTTCCTACGAGCAGTACTTC CASSPQKQGVSYEQYF TRBJ2-7 TRBD1 TRBV4-1 -
TGTGCCAGCAGACCGGGACAGGGTGGCGAGCAGTACTTC CASRPGQGGEQYF TRBJ2-7 TRBD1 TRBV9 -
TGTGCCAGCAGCCCGCCGGCAGGGGGGTACACTGAAGCTTTCTTT CASSPPAGGYTEAFF TRBJ1-1 TRBD1 TRBV11-2 -
TGTTCCAGCAGCTTAGCGCCCCAGGGGGCATACCAGCCCCAGCATTTT CSSSLAPQGAYQPQHF TRBJ1-5 TRBD1 TRBV7-9 -
TGTGCCAGTAGCCTCCGGGACAGGGTCTCTCATAGCAATCAGCCCCAGCATTTT CASSLRDRVSHSNQPQHF TRBJ1-5 TRBD1 TRBV19 -
TGTGCCAGCAGGGCAGGACAGGTTTTCCCCTACGAGCAGTACTTC CASRAGQVFPYEQYF TRBJ2-7 TRBD1 TRBV6-5 -
TGTGCCAGCAGCCCCGGGATCCTCGGAGATACGCAGTATTTT CASSPGILGDTQYF TRBJ2-3 - TRBV7-3 -
TGTGCCAGCAGCATGGGACAGCACCAAGAGACCCAGTACTTC CASSMGQHQETQYF TRBJ2-5 TRBD1 TRBV9 -
TGTGCCAGCAGCTCCCGGACCCCTACGGGACAGTACTTC CASSSRTPTGQYF TRBJ2-7 - TRBV11-2 -
TGTGCCAGCAGCTTGACAAACTCACCCCTCCACTTT CASSLTNSPLHF TRBJ1-6 - TRBV7-2 once
TGTGCCAGCAGCTATGGGACAGCTGGAGAGCCCCAGCATTTT CASSYGTAGEPQHF TRBJ1-5 TRBD1 TRBV6-6 -
TGTGCCAGCAGCTTATTTCGGACAGGGGCCTACACCGGGGAGCTGTTTTTT CASSLFRTGAYTGELFF TRBJ2-2 TRBD1 TRBV7-2 -
TGTGCCAGCAGCTTATCACTAGCTAGCGAGCAGTTCTTC CASSLSLASEQFF TRBJ2-1 - TRBV7-9 -
TGTGCCAGCAGTCAACAGGACAATGAGCAGTTCTTC CASSQQDNEQFF TRBJ2-1 - TRBV2 -
TGTGCCAGCAGCTGGACAGATGAAGAGACCCAGTACTTC CASSWTDEETQYF TRBJ2-5 - TRBV5-6 -
TGCGCCAGCAGCTTGGCAGGACAGGCCTACGAGCAGTACTTC CASSLAGQAYEQYF TRBJ2-7 TRBD1 TRBV5-1 few
TGTGCCAGCAGTTTCGGTGCCGAAAGATCCGGGGAGCTGTTTTTT CASSFGAERSGELFF TRBJ2-2 - TRBV27 -
TGCGCCAGCAGCCAAGGAGGCCAGCGGGGAGGGGAGACCCAGTACTTC CASSQGGQRGGETQYF TRBJ2-5 TRBD2 TRBV4-3 -
TGTTCCAGCAGCCTAGCGGGGACAGGGGGCCATGAGCAGTTCTTC CSSSLAGTGGHEQFF TRBJ2-1 TRBD1 TRBV7-9 -
TGCGCCAGCAGCCAACCCGGGAGAGGGGATACGCAGTATTTT CASSQPGRGDTQYF TRBJ2-3 - TRBV4-1 -
TGTGCCAGCAGCTTCCCGGGAGGGGAGACCCAGTACTTC CASSFPGGETQYF TRBJ2-5 TRBD2 TRBV7-2 -
TGTGCCAGCAGTTTAGACAGCTCAACTAATGAAAAACTGTTTTTT CASSLDSSTNEKLFF TRBJ1-4 - TRBV28 -
TGTGCCAGCAGCTTGGGGCCAAATAATTCACCCCTCCACTTT CASSLGPNNSPLHF TRBJ1-6 - TRBV7-9 few
TGTGCCAGCAGTGAAAATATGGGAGGCTATGGCTACACCTTC CASSENMGGYGYTF TRBJ1-2 - TRBV6-1 -
TGTGCCTGGAGCGCTATCAATGAGCAGTTCTTC CAWSAINEQFF TRBJ2-1 - TRBV30 -
TGCAGTGCTAGAGATCTTGAGACCCAGTACTTC CSARDLETQYF TRBJ2-5 - TRBV20-1 -
TGTGCCAGCAGTCCCCTGCCCCAGCGGGGAGATACGCAGTATTTT CASSPLPQRGDTQYF TRBJ2-3 TRBD2 TRBV28 few
TGTGCCAGCTCACCTGTTCTAGCGGGCCACAATGAGCAGTTCTTC CASSPVLAGHNEQFF TRBJ2-1 TRBD2 TRBV18 -